This T cell receptor beta chain was identified during a study of T cell changes during pregnancy in multiple sclerosis. Trimming pared 0 bases from V and 3 bases from J, leaving 12 bases between. Germline CDR1 is LGHNA and CDR2 is YSLEER. The CDR3 is 16 amino acids. Measured with immunoSEQ multiplex PCR; TCRdb has only the in-frame clones, and not every one. The data contain about 74,000 clones, about nine tenths of them singletons. The sequence was collected from a female donor in good health, enrolled as a control in a pregnancy study. The chain is built from TRBV4-3 and TRBJ2-1; no definite D call. Material: peripheral blood, obtained after pregnancy. CDR3 sequence: CASSQDLSVVYNEQFF. In DNA form, the CDR3 reads TGCGCCAGCAGCCAAGATCTAAGCGTGGTCTACAATGAGCAGTTCTTC.